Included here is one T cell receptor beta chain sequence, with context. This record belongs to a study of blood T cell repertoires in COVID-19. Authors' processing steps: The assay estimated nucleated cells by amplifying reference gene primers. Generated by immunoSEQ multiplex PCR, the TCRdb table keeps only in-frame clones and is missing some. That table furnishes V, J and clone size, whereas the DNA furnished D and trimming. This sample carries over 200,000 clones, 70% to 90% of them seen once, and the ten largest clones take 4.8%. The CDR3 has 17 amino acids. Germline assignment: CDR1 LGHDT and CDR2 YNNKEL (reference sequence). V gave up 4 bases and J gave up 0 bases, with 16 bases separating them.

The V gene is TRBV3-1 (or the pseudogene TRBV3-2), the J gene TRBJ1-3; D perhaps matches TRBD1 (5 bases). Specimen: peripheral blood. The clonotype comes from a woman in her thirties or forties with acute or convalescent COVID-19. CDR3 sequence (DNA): TGTGCCAGCAGCCGTACCGCGGGACGGCACTCTGGAAACACCATATATTTT. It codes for CASSRTAGRHSGNTIYF.